The next 13 T cell receptor beta chains were all read from a single sample in a study of shared clonotypes between healthy human individuals. CD45RO-negative, CCR7-positively selected cells formed the naive CD8 fraction, excluding terminally differentiated effector memory CD45RA+ cells. Using immunoSEQ multiplex PCR, the repertoire was profiled, and TCRdb retains in-frame clones only, with some absent. The sample includes 560,000 or so clones, about 95% seen only once; the top ten take about 0.11%. The specimen was naive CD8+ T cells sorted from blood. These receptors were taken from a woman aged 25 to 39 in good health.

The rearrangement uses TRBV5-1 and TRBJ1-4; TRBD1 aligns across 8 bases. CDR3 size: 18 residues. Germline CDR1 is SGHRS and CDR2 is YFSETQ. The V gene end was trimmed by 0 bases and the J gene end by 8 bases; junction bases not matched to a gene: 15. The DNA of the CDR3 is TGCGCCAGCAGCTTGGCCCGGGACAGGTTTGGTACCAAAGAAAAACTGTTTTTT. Protein: CASSLARDRFGTKEKLFF.

The chain recombines TRBV29-1 with TRBJ2-3; the match to TRBD1 covers 8 bases. J lost 3 bases, V lost 6 bases, and 11 bases had no gene match. The CDR3 loop spans 15 amino acids. Germline lookup yields CDR1 SQVTM and CDR2 ANQGSEA. The CDR3 coding sequence is TGCAGCGTCGCGGGACAGGTGCTCAGGACAGATACGCAGTATTTT. The encoded protein is CSVAGQVLRTDTQYF.

The rearrangement links TRBV28 to TRBJ2-7; D unresolved. CDR3 length equals 10 residues. The V end was cut by 3 bases, the J end by 7 bases, with 4 bases between. Germline lookup yields CDR1 MDHEN and CDR2 SYDVKM. The CDR3 DNA reads as TGTGCCAGCAGTTTTCGAGAGCAGTACTTC. This encodes CASSFREQYF.

A single count supports this clone. The chain links TRBV2 to TRBJ2-7; TRBD1 matches 8 bases. With V trimmed by 7 bases and J by 4 bases, 3 bases remained unmatched. This CDR3 has 12 amino acids. Germline CDR1 reads SNHLY; CDR2 reads FYNNEI. The CDR3 DNA is TGTGCCAGCATCGGGACAGGTTACGAGCAGTACTTC. Translated, it gives CASIGTGYEQYF.

The chain is built from TRBV27 and TRBJ1-1; TRBD1 agrees at 12 bases. J lost 3 bases, V lost 8 bases, and 4 bases had no gene match. Germline CDR1 is MNHEY and CDR2 is SMNVEV (reference sequence). This CDR3 has 14 residues. The CDR3 nucleotides read TGTGCCAGCGGGGACAGGGGGCAGGACACTGAAGCTTTCTTT. This codes for CASGDRGQDTEAFF.

This rearrangement joins TRBV11-2 to TRBJ2-7; D gene ambiguous. Germline-derived CDR1 and CDR2 are SGHAT and FQNNGV. The length of the CDR3 is 18 residues. V was shortened by 5 bases and J by 6 bases, with 29 bases between the two germline ends. CDR3 loop: CASSLPETSRVHPLEQYF. The CDR3, as DNA: TGTGCCAGCAGCCTTCCTGAAACCTCTAGGGTCCATCCTCTCGAGCAGTACTTC.

V is TRBV19 and J is TRBJ2-7; no clear D. V was pared by 0 bases and J by 5 bases, with 11 bases between. This CDR3 comprises 14 residues. Germline CDR1 reads LNHDA; CDR2 reads SQIVND (reference sequence). The chain's CDR3 is CASSIDLEFHEQYF. DNA of the CDR3: TGTGCCAGTAGTATAGATCTCGAGTTCCACGAGCAGTACTTC.

The CDR3, as DNA: TGTGCCAGCAGCGTTCCGGGACCCGGTGGAGAGACCCAGTACTTC. Translated: CASSVPGPGGETQYF. This sequence joins TRBV11-2 and TRBJ2-5, with D perhaps TRBD1 or TRBD2 (5 bases each). With 5 bases removed from V and 4 bases from J, the gap between germline ends came to 17 bases. Germline V gene data show CDR1 as SGHAT and CDR2 as FQNNGV. The CDR3 spans 15 residues.

The chain is built from TRBV15 and TRBJ2-2, with 7 bases that match TRBD2. The junction had 9 bases not matched to a gene; V was cut back by 0 bases and J by 5 bases. Germline V gene data show CDR1 as LNHNV and CDR2 as YYDKDF (reference sequence). This CDR3 has 17 amino acids. The DNA for the CDR3 is TGTGCCACCAGCAGAGATCTGCACCGGGGGGATACCGGGGAGCTGTTTTTT. It is translated as CATSRDLHRGDTGELFF.

Notes on this clone: This specimen includes other DNA sequences encoding the same CDR3. CDR3 residues: CASSLGTGVNTEAFF. CDR3 coding DNA: TGTGCCAGCAGCTTGGGGACAGGGGTGAACACTGAAGCTTTCTTT. V is TRBV7-9 and J is TRBJ1-1; 10 bases line up with TRBD1. This CDR3 has 15 residues. Germline assignment: CDR1 SEHNR and CDR2 FQNEAQ (reference sequence). J gave up 0 bases and V 3 bases, and 1 base lay outside the gene matches.

J is TRBJ2-1 and V is TRBV19, with D unresolved. CDR3 length equals 12 residues. Trimming stripped 1 base from V and 6 bases from J, with 4 bases between. Germline CDR1 reads LNHDA; CDR2 reads SQIVND (reference sequence). The CDR3 sequence: CASSIGGNEQFF. CDR3 DNA: TGTGCCAGTAGTATAGGCGGCAATGAGCAGTTCTTC.

The chain recombines TRBV5-6 with TRBJ2-2; D may be TRBD1 (6 bases). Trimming shortened V by 6 bases and J by 0 bases, and 9 bases separated the two germline ends. The CDR3 loop spans 14 amino acids. Per germline, CDR1 SGHDT and CDR2 YYEEEE. CDR3 region: CASTEGANTGELFF. In nucleotides, the CDR3 is TGTGCCAGCACCGAGGGGGCGAACACCGGGGAGCTGTTTTTT. The full variable domain, in which reference TRBV5-6 and TRBJ2-2 provide the parts outside the CDR3, is DAGVTQSPTHLIKTRGQQVTLRCSPKSGHDTVSWYQQALGQGPQFIFQYYEEEERQRGNFPDRFSGHQFPNYSSELNVNALLLGDSALYLCASTEGANTGELFFGEGSRLTVL.

The rearrangement links TRBV27 to TRBJ2-3, with 8 positions matching TRBD2. The CDR3 is 13 residues long. J lost 4 bases, V lost 9 bases, and 6 bases had no gene match. Germline CDR1 reads MNHEY; CDR2 reads SMNVEV (reference sequence). CDR3 sequence reads: CASRSGRADTQYF. In DNA form, the CDR3 reads TGTGCCAGTCGGTCCGGGAGGGCAGATACGCAGTATTTT.